These T cell receptor beta chains were read from a single sample in a study of early T cells in non-severe SARS-CoV-2 infection. From the 5' RACE reads, TCRdb called clonotypes with MiXCR, one entry per CDR3 protein. Here the sample spans about 26,000 distinct CDR3 sequences, approximately 4.8% being singletons. The sample taken for sequencing was whole blood. The receptors were gathered from an adult who was a healthcare worker with PCR-confirmed SARS-CoV-2 infection or an uninfected control (not recorded which). The CDR3 runs from the conserved cysteine through the conserved F or W. The order of the fields is clone size, V gene, D gene, J gene, CDR3 protein, CDR3 DNA. A D gene is named only where the DNA matches it firmly. Not all rows give a size; the values are once, few, many and, for expanded clones, a class.

size: many
V: TRBV20-1
D: NA
J: TRBJ2-1
CDR3: CSVVMRAGAFYNEQFF
DNA: TGCAGTGTGGTAATGCGTGCGGGGGCCTTTTACAATGAGCAGTTCTTC

size: many
V: TRBV18
D: NA
J: TRBJ1-1
CDR3: CASSPERGPNTEAFF
DNA: TGTGCCAGCTCACCCGAAAGGGGCCCGAACACTGAAGCTTTCTTT

size: many
V: TRBV7-9
D: NA
J: TRBJ1-1
CDR3: CASSPGGGLPLTEAFF
DNA: TGTGCCAGCAGCCCCGGGGGGGGCCTTCCCCTAACTGAAGCTTTCTTT

size: NA
V: TRBV27
D: TRBD1
J: TRBJ1-2
CDR3: CASSPDRGLWYGYTF
DNA: TGTGCCAGCAGCCCGGACAGGGGGCTTTGGTATGGCTACACCTTC

size: medium-sized
V: TRBV20-1
D: NA
J: TRBJ2-1
CDR3: CSASGGSLRGTNEQFF
DNA: TGCAGTGCTAGCGGGGGTTCTCTCCGGGGAACTAATGAGCAGTTCTTC

size: few
V: TRBV11-2
D: NA
J: TRBJ1-1
CDR3: CASSLDRGRQEAFF
DNA: TGTGCCAGCAGCTTAGATCGGGGGAGGCAGGAAGCTTTCTTT

size: many
V: TRBV18
D: NA
J: TRBJ2-5
CDR3: CASSRGPSPETQYF
DNA: TGTGCCAGCTCGCGGGGCCCCTCCCCAGAGACCCAGTACTTC

size: many
V: TRBV24-1
D: TRBD2
J: TRBJ2-1
CDR3: CATSDLTSGNNEQFF
DNA: TGTGCCACCAGTGATTTGACTAGCGGGAACAATGAGCAGTTCTTC

size: NA
V: TRBV6-1
D: NA
J: TRBJ2-5
CDR3: CASSEGRGARQETQYF
DNA: TGTGCCAGCAGTGAAGGTCGGGGGGCTCGGCAAGAGACCCAGTACTTC

size: many
V: TRBV12-3/TRBV12-4
D: TRBD2
J: TRBJ2-6
CDR3: CASSTSGGQLSSGANVLTF
DNA: TGTGCCAGCAGTACAAGCGGGGGACAACTTTCCTCTGGGGCCAACGTCCTGACTTTC

size: NA
V: TRBV6-5
D: NA
J: TRBJ2-7
CDR3: CASRQQGFGYEQYF
DNA: TGTGCCAGCAGACAACAGGGATTCGGCTACGAGCAGTACTTC

size: many
V: TRBV11-3
D: NA
J: TRBJ2-1
CDR3: CASSDTGIGEQFF
DNA: TGTGCCAGCAGCGATACAGGGATTGGTGAGCAGTTCTTC

size: NA
V: TRBV5-1
D: TRBD1
J: TRBJ2-7
CDR3: CASSLGTGGPEQYF
DNA: TGCGCCAGCAGCTTAGGGACAGGGGGACCCGAGCAGTACTTC

size: many
V: TRBV6-6
D: NA
J: TRBJ1-1
CDR3: CASSWDIEAFF
DNA: TGTGCCAGCAGCTGGGACATTGAAGCTTTCTTT

size: many
V: TRBV10-3
D: NA
J: TRBJ1-1
CDR3: CAISGREGTEAFF
DNA: TGTGCCATCAGCGGACGAGAAGGGACTGAAGCTTTCTTT

size: many
V: TRBV10-2
D: NA
J: TRBJ2-3
CDR3: CASSVPARATDTQYF
DNA: TGCGCCAGCAGTGTCCCCGCCAGAGCCACAGATACGCAGTATTTT

size: few
V: TRBV29-1
D: TRBD2
J: TRBJ2-7
CDR3: CSVEGLGGSSYEQYF
DNA: TGCAGCGTTGAAGGTCTGGGCGGGAGCTCCTACGAGCAGTACTTC

size: many
V: TRBV7-2
D: NA
J: TRBJ1-1
CDR3: CASSFYTEAFF
DNA: TGTGCCAGCAGCTTTTACACTGAAGCTTTCTTT

size: many
V: TRBV11-2
D: NA
J: TRBJ2-3
CDR3: CASSPGRTTDTQYF
DNA: TGTGCCAGCAGCCCGGGGAGGACCACAGATACGCAGTATTTT

size: many
V: TRBV10-3
D: TRBD1
J: TRBJ2-7
CDR3: CAISAGRGSYEQYF
DNA: TGTGCCATCAGTGCGGGCAGGGGGTCATACGAGCAGTACTTC

size: medium-sized
V: TRBV7-2
D: NA
J: TRBJ1-6
CDR3: CASSLGGTFSSYNSPLHF
DNA: TGTGCCAGCAGCTTAGGGGGGACGTTCAGCTCCTATAATTCACCCCTCCACTTT

size: many
V: TRBV20-1
D: TRBD1
J: TRBJ1-2
CDR3: CKSDREEGYTF
DNA: TGCAAATCGGACAGGGAGGAGGGCTACACCTTC

size: many
V: TRBV20-1
D: NA
J: TRBJ1-2
CDR3: CSARDGRSTNYGYTF
DNA: TGCAGTGCTAGAGATGGGAGGTCCACTAACTATGGCTACACCTTC

size: few
V: TRBV29-1
D: NA
J: TRBJ2-3
CDR3: CSGRGGTDTQYF
DNA: TGCAGCGGTCGAGGGGGCACAGATACGCAGTATTTT

size: many
V: TRBV7-2
D: NA
J: TRBJ2-3
CDR3: CASSLEGTDTQYF
DNA: TGTGCCAGCAGCTTAGAAGGCACAGATACGCAGTATTTT

size: many
V: TRBV7-2
D: NA
J: TRBJ1-3
CDR3: CASSPRTVSGNTIYF
DNA: TGTGCCAGCAGCCCCCGGACGGTCTCTGGAAACACCATATATTTT

size: many
V: TRBV12-3/TRBV12-4
D: TRBD1
J: TRBJ2-1
CDR3: CASSNPGTGGFNEQFF
DNA: TGTGCCAGCAGTAACCCCGGGACAGGGGGCTTCAATGAGCAGTTCTTC

size: many
V: TRBV12-3/TRBV12-4
D: TRBD2
J: TRBJ2-3
CDR3: CASSFGGGTRTDTQYF
DNA: TGTGCCAGCAGTTTTGGCGGGGGGACACGCACAGATACGCAGTATTTT

size: many
V: TRBV7-9
D: NA
J: TRBJ2-1
CDR3: CASSPRRAGSAEQFF
DNA: TGTGCCAGCAGCCCTCGACGGGCAGGGAGTGCTGAGCAGTTCTTC

size: many
V: TRBV20-1
D: TRBD2
J: TRBJ2-5
CDR3: CSAPRAGGSETQYF
DNA: TGCAGTGCCCCAAGGGCGGGGGGCTCAGAGACCCAGTACTTC

size: NA
V: TRBV15
D: NA
J: TRBJ1-6
CDR3: CATSSRRGYNLPLHF
DNA: TGTGCCACCTCTTCCCGAAGGGGATATAATTTACCCCTCCACTTT

size: many
V: TRBV20-1
D: TRBD1
J: TRBJ1-5
CDR3: CSARDSQGAFNQPQHF
DNA: TGCAGTGCTAGAGATTCCCAGGGGGCCTTCAATCAGCCCCAGCATTTT

size: many
V: TRBV7-8
D: NA
J: TRBJ1-5
CDR3: CASSPGGGQPQHF
DNA: TGTGCCAGCAGCCCCGGGGGCGGTCAGCCCCAGCATTTT

size: few
V: TRBV30
D: NA
J: TRBJ2-5
CDR3: CAWSPGGETQYF
DNA: TGTGCCTGGAGTCCTGGCGGGGAGACCCAGTACTTC

size: many
V: TRBV7-9
D: NA
J: TRBJ1-1
CDR3: CASSPRVNMNTEAFF
DNA: TGTGCCAGCAGCCCGCGAGTAAATATGAACACTGAAGCTTTCTTT

size: many
V: TRBV12-3/TRBV12-4
D: NA
J: TRBJ1-6
CDR3: CASSPAQGQNSPLHF
DNA: TGTGCCAGCAGCCCGGCCCAGGGCCAGAATTCACCCCTCCACTTT

size: medium-sized
V: TRBV7-9
D: NA
J: TRBJ1-6
CDR3: CASSLSRGYSPLHF
DNA: TGTGCCAGCAGCTTGAGCAGGGGCTATTCACCCCTCCACTTT

size: many
V: TRBV7-8
D: NA
J: TRBJ2-2
CDR3: CASSLAAGRPNTGELFF
DNA: TGTGCCAGCAGCTTAGCGGCAGGCCGACCGAACACCGGGGAGCTGTTTTTT

size: few
V: TRBV5-1
D: TRBD2
J: TRBJ2-2
CDR3: CASSLVPSGTQTGELFF
DNA: TGCGCCAGCAGCTTGGTGCCTAGCGGGACCCAAACCGGGGAGCTATTTTTT

size: many
V: TRBV18
D: NA
J: TRBJ1-6
CDR3: CASSPGGNSPLHF
DNA: TGTGCCAGCTCACCGGGGGGAAATTCACCCCTCCACTTT

size: many
V: TRBV30
D: NA
J: TRBJ2-4
CDR3: CAWSLGLAKNIQYF
DNA: TGTGCCTGGTCACTTGGCCTAGCCAAAAACATTCAGTACTTC

size: many
V: TRBV4-1
D: NA
J: TRBJ2-7
CDR3: CASSPTKTPYEQYF
DNA: TGCGCCAGCAGCCCCACGAAGACCCCCTACGAGCAGTACTTC

size: many
V: TRBV7-9
D: NA
J: TRBJ2-3
CDR3: CASEGLWGTDTQYF
DNA: TGTGCCAGCGAGGGCCTTTGGGGCACAGATACGCAGTATTTT

size: many
V: TRBV27
D: TRBD1
J: TRBJ2-3
CDR3: CASSLGQGGTDTQYF
DNA: TGTGCCAGCAGTCTGGGACAGGGGGGTACAGATACGCAGTATTTT

size: many
V: TRBV20-1
D: NA
J: TRBJ1-2
CDR3: CSATKGGLNYGYTF
DNA: TGCAGTGCTACGAAGGGTGGCCTAAACTATGGCTACACCTTC

size: many
V: TRBV28
D: TRBD1
J: TRBJ2-7
CDR3: CASSTRTGGKYF
DNA: TGTGCCAGCAGTACACGGACAGGGGGCAAGTACTTC

size: many
V: TRBV29-1
D: NA
J: TRBJ2-3
CDR3: CSVRDPRTDTQYF
DNA: TGCAGCGTTCGGGACCCGCGCACAGATACGCAGTATTTT

size: NA
V: TRBV28
D: TRBD2
J: TRBJ2-7
CDR3: CASVGQKERGSSYEQYF
DNA: TGTGCCAGTGTTGGCCAGAAGGAGCGGGGATCATCCTACGAGCAGTACTTC

size: many
V: TRBV10-3
D: NA
J: TRBJ2-4
CDR3: CAISGLAKNIQYF
DNA: TGTGCCATCAGCGGACTAGCCAAAAACATTCAGTACTTC

size: many
V: TRBV5-1
D: NA
J: TRBJ2-3
CDR3: CASKDAGTDTQYF
DNA: TGCGCCAGCAAGGACGCTGGCACAGATACGCAGTATTTT

size: many
V: TRBV18
D: NA
J: TRBJ1-6
CDR3: CASSPRGGDNSPLHF
DNA: TGTGCCAGCTCACCACGGGGTGGGGATAATTCACCCCTCCACTTT

size: many
V: TRBV28
D: NA
J: TRBJ2-7
CDR3: CASSLYQWAEQYF
DNA: TGTGCCAGCAGTTTATATCAGTGGGCCGAGCAGTACTTC

size: few
V: TRBV3-1
D: NA
J: TRBJ2-7
CDR3: CASSQMTSPSYEQYF
DNA: TGTGCCAGCAGCCAAATGACTAGTCCCTCCTACGAGCAGTACTTC